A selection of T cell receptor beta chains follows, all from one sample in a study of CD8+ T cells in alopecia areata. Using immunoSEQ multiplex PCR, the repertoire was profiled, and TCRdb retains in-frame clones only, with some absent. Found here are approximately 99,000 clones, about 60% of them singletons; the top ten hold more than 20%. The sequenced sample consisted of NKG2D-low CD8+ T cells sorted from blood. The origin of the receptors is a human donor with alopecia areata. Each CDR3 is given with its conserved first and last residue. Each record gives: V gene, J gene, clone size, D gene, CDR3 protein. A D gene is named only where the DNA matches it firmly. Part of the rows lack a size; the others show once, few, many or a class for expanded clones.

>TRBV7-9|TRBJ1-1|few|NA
CASSELSEAFF
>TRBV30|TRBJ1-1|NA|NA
CAWSIGNTEAFF
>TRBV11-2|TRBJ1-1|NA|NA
CASSLIGNTEAFF
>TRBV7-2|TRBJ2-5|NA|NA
CASRASVREQYF
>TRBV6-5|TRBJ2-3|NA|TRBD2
CASSGAGGPRDTQYF
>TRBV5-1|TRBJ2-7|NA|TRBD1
CASSLGTGPYEQYF
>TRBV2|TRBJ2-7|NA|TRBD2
CASTSDSGSSYEQYF
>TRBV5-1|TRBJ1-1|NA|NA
CASSLGQENTEAFF
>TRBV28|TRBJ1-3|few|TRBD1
CASGGPDRASGNTIYF
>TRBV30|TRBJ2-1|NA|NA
CAWTNSWNEQFF
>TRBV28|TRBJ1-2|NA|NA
CASGGPEPSYGYTF
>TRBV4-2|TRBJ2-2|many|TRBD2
CASSQDPLDRGGTGELFF
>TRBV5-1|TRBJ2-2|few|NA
CASSLNNGVNIGELFF
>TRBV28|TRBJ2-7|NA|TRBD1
CASSTGGHRGLHMDYEQYF
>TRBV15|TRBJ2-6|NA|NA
CATSSAGANVLTF
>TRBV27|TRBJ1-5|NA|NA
CASSLGGAGQPQHF
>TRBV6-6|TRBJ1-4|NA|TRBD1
CASTLDRVAEKLFF
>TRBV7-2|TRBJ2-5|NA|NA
CASSLVGSQETQYF
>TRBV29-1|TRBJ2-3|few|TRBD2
CSVGTSGRTDTQYF
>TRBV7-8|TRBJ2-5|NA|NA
CASSPGTWGLETQYF
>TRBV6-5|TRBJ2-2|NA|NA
CASGGGSSNTGELFF
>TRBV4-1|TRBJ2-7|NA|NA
CASSHRQLNEDEQYF
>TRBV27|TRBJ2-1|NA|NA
CASSPVRTINNEQFF
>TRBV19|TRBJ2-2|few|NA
CASSIEGGGELFF
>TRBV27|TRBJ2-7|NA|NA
CASSPGRYEQYF
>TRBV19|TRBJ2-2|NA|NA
CASKNRDLNTGELFF
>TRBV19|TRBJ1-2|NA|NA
CASSNDYGYTF
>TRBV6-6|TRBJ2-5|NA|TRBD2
CASSSSSGGSETQYF
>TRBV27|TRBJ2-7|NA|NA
CASSFLGAEQYF
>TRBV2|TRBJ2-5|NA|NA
CASSEPSDQETQYF
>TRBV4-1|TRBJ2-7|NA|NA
CASSQYDSYEQYF
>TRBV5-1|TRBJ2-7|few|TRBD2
CASRSSGMEQYF
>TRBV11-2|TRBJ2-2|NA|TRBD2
CASSRTSGSFYGELFF
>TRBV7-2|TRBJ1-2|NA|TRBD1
CASSDPRTGALYGYTF
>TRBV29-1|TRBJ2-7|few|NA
CSVEVADYEQYF
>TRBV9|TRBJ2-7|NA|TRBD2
CASSPLGREGYEQYF
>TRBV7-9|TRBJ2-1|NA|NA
CASSLSERAFGEQFF
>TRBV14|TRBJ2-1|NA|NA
CASSQVGSGSSSYNEQFF
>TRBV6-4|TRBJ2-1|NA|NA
CASSSTALSNEQFF
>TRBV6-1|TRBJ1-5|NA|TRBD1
CASSVRTGYYFTKNQPQHF
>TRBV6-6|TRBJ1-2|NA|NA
CASSPGNLYGYTF
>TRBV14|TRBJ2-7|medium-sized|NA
CASSQEVAYEQYF
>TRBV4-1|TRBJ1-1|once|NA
CASSQGPYSHTEAFF
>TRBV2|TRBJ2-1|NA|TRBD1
CASSEGRGRSGNEQFF
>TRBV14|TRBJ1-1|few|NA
CASSQDGMNTEAFF
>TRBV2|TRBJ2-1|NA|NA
CASTSGAVVYNEQFF
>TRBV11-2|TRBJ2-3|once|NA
CASSSSADTDTQYF
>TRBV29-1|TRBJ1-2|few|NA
CSVWGGKDYGYTF
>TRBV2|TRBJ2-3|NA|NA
CANPTELRTDTQYF
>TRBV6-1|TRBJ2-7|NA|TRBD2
CASRTSGYEQYF
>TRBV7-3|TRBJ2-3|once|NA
CASSFGPTDTQYF
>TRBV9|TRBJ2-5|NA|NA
CASSVSSSGTRQETQYF
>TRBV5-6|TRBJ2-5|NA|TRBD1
CASNTGTVQETQYF
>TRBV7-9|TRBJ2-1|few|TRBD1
CASSPTGTYNEQFF
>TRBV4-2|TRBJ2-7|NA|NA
CASSQATGIGEQYF
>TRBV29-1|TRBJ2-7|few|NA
CSVEVDQPYEQYF
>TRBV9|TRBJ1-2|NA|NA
CASSVEGPFEGYTF
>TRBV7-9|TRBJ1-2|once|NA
CASSSLRQANYGYTF